This TCR beta chain was sequenced in a study of cytomegalovirus exposure and HLA in healthy donors. The CDR3 has 17 amino acids. Germline CDR1 is LNHNV and CDR2 is YYDKDF (reference sequence). V was pared by 1 base and J by 0 bases, with 14 bases between. Generated by immunoSEQ multiplex PCR, the TCRdb table keeps only in-frame clones and is missing some. The sample carries over 150,000 clones, about 90% recorded once. This sequence originates from a woman aged 18-29 years in good health and CMV-seropositive. Sequenced sample: PBMCs. The chain employs TRBV15 and TRBJ2-3, with D possibly being TRBD2 (6 bases). The CDR3 DNA is TGTGCCACCAGCAGAGGGGCGACGGGGACTAGCACAGATACGCAGTATTTT. It specifies CATSRGATGTSTDTQYF.